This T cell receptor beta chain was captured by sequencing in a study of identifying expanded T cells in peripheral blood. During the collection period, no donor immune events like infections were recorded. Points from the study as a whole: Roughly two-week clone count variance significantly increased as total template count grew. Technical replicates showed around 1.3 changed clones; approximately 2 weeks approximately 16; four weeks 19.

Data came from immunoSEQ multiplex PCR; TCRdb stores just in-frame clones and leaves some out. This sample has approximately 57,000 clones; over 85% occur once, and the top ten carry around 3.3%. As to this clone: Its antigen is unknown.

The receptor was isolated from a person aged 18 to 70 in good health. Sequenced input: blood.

CDR3 sequence reads: CASSSLLQTGAYEQYF. CDR3 DNA: TGTGCCAGCAGCTCCCTACTCCAGACAGGGGCCTACGAGCAGTACTTC. V usage is TRBV7-2 and J usage is TRBJ2-7; 8 bases agree with TRBD1. After removal of 4 bases from V and 2 bases from J, the junction contained 10 bases not matched to a gene. The germline V gene encodes CDR1 SGHTA and CDR2 FQGNSA. This CDR3 has 16 residues.